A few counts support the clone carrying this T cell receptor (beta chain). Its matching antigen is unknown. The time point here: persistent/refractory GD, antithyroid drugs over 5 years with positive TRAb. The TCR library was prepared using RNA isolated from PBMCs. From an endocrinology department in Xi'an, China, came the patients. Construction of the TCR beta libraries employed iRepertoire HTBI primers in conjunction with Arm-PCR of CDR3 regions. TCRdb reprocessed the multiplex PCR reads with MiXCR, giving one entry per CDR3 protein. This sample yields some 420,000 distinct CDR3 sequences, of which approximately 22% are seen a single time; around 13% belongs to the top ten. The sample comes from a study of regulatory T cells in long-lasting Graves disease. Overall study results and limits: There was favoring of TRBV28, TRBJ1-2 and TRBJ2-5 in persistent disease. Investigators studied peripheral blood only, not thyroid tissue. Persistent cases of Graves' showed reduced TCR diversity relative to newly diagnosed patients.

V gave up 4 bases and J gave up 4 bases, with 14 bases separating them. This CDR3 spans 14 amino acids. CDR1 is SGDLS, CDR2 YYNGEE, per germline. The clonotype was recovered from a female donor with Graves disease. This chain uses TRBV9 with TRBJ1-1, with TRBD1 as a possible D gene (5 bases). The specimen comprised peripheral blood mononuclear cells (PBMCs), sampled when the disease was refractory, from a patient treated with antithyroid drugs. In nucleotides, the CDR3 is TGTGCCAGCAGCCCACAAGGGAGGGGCACTGAAGCTTTCTTT. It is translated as CASSPQGRGTEAFF. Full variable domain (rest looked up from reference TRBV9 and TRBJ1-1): DSGVTQTPKHLITATGQRVTLRCSPRSGDLSVYWYQQSLDQGLQFLIQYYNGEERAKGNILERFSAQQFPDLHSELNLSSLELGDSALYFCASSPQGRGTEAFFGQGTRLTVV.